This T cell receptor (beta chain) emerged from a study of radiation and T cells in renal cell carcinoma. Study-level results: Baseline intratumoral clonotype presence is unknown without pretreatment biopsies.

Produced via immunoSEQ multiplex PCR; TCRdb's table is partial and in-frame only. The table shows more than 95,000 clones, with around 85% occurring only once. Time point noted: blood 2 weeks post-SBRT. This sample's treatment: 15 Gy SBRT to primary tumor, nephrectomy 4 weeks later. Serial blood draws occurred at baseline and 2 and 4 weeks post-SBRT. Clear cell pathology was present in this patient's renal cell carcinoma. V gave up 1 base and J gave up 0 bases, with 8 bases separating them. The CDR3 length is 15 residues. Germline-derived CDR1 and CDR2 are SGHKS and YYEKEE (reference sequence). Regarding this clone: The antigen remains unidentified.

The chain has TRBV5-5 and TRBJ1-5; no reliable D call. The specimen was blood, collected from a patient whose treatment included radiotherapy and nephrectomy. The sequence was obtained from a man aged 45-60 years with renal cell carcinoma. The CDR3 DNA follows: TGTGCCAGCAGCTTGTCCTACAGTAGCAATCAGCCCCAGCATTTT. It specifies CASSLSYSSNQPQHF. Full variable domain (outside the CDR3, taken from reference TRBV5-5 and TRBJ1-5): DAGVTQSPTHLIKTRGQQVTLRCSPISGHKSVSWYQQVLGQGPQFIFQYYEKEERGRGNFPDRFSARQFPNYSSELNVNALLLGDSALYLCASSLSYSSNQPQHFGDGTRLSIL.